The present T cell receptor beta chain was sequenced within a study of cytomegalovirus exposure and HLA in healthy donors. Whole-study context: Later, an analysis reported that the 110 or so validation repertoires had used the same platform as the approximately 720 first-cohort repertoires.

Study-level results: Both high specificity and high sensitivity reportedly marked the classifier's diagnosis of cytomegalovirus status.

Germline V CDR1 and CDR2: SGHKS, YYEKEE (reference sequence). This CDR3 has 14 residues. After removal of 4 bases from V and 4 bases from J, the junction contained 5 bases not matched to a gene. The table came from immunoSEQ multiplex PCR; TCRdb's copy has only in-frame clones and leaves some out. This table has under 400,000 clones, over 75% appearing once. A word on this clone: Its antigen is still unknown.

The sample comprised PBMCs. The clonotype was recovered from a man aged 25-40 years in good health and CMV-seronegative. The chain couples TRBV5-5 to TRBJ1-2, with 9 bases that match TRBD1. CDR3 loop: CASSGGQGFYGYTF. The CDR3, as DNA: TGTGCCAGCAGCGGAGGACAGGGGTTCTATGGCTACACCTTC.